This is a list of T cell receptor beta chains from one sample in a study of blood T cell repertoires in COVID-19. The protocol was immunoSEQ multiplex PCR, while the TCRdb copy is restricted to in-frame clones and leaves out a portion. The sample yields about 96,000 clones, approximately 84% seen once. Sequenced: peripheral blood. The receptors stem from a woman aged 60-75 years with acute or convalescent COVID-19. The CDR3 runs from the conserved cysteine through the conserved F or W. A D gene is named only where the DNA matches it firmly.

j_call v_call d_call cdr3_aa
TRBJ1-2 TRBV18 NA CASSPGRREGGYTF
TRBJ1-5 TRBV19 TRBD1 CASRDRGVGSNQPQHF
TRBJ2-7 TRBV19 TRBD1 CASSIRWGSDRGYEQYF
TRBJ2-1 TRBV27 TRBD2 CASSPLHSGGRNEQFF
TRBJ2-3 TRBV4-1 NA CASSQPGTNTDTQYF
TRBJ1-2 TRBV5-1 NA CASSVGQYGYTF
TRBJ2-2 TRBV3-1/TRBV3-2 NA CASSRMDSSGELFF
TRBJ2-5 TRBV7-9 NA CASSFFRGPQETQYF
TRBJ1-5 TRBV2 TRBD1 CASSEGGQFNQPQHF
TRBJ1-1 TRBV5-1 TRBD1 CASRGQGEAFF
TRBJ2-1 TRBV5-6 NA CASSRRQGPSSYNEQFF
TRBJ1-2 TRBV6-5 NA CASNPSGNFNGYTF
TRBJ2-3 TRBV5-1 NA CASSLATTTDTDTQYF
TRBJ1-1 TRBV29-1 TRBD1 CSVEAGGNTEAFF
TRBJ2-7 TRBV7-8 NA CASSERAGSEQYF
TRBJ1-2 TRBV28 NA CASSPTGTPYGYTF
TRBJ2-3 TRBV11-3 NA CASSSFPLPDTQYF
TRBJ2-2 TRBV28 NA CASKRGYETGELFF
TRBJ1-3 TRBV30 TRBD1 CAETGAGNTIYF
TRBJ1-1 TRBV4-2 TRBD1 CASSQLRDRWASNTEAFF
TRBJ2-1 TRBV7-9 NA CASSFTYPLPRLGNEQFF
TRBJ1-3 TRBV28 NA CASSLPGSGNTIYF
TRBJ1-1 TRBV21-1 NA CASSKERGSLWTNTEAFF
TRBJ2-1 TRBV19 TRBD1 CASSMGQGARYEQFF
TRBJ2-3 TRBV7-9 TRBD2 CASSLGPGGASTDTQYF
TRBJ1-5 TRBV7-6 NA CASSLSGNQPQHF
TRBJ1-6 TRBV7-8 NA CASSPTGDRSPLHF
TRBJ1-5 TRBV6-2/TRBV6-3 NA CASSYIVSSGSNQPQHF
TRBJ1-1 TRBV19 TRBD1 CASRTRDRGFF
TRBJ1-5 TRBV6-5 TRBD1 CASRSGGLGNQPQHF
TRBJ1-2 TRBV6-5 NA CASSGGVPYGYTF
TRBJ1-2 TRBV7-9 NA CASSHEGSVGVNANYGYTF
TRBJ1-1 TRBV9 NA CASSVQGTNTEAFF
TRBJ2-1 TRBV9 NA CASSVVGGHYNEQFF
TRBJ1-5 TRBV19 NA CASSISGQNNQPQHF
TRBJ2-7 TRBV24-1 TRBD1 CATSEGQGYEQYF
TRBJ1-1 TRBV7-9 TRBD1 CASSLEQGAEAFF
TRBJ2-2 TRBV7-2 NA CASSLKVAGTGELFF
TRBJ1-2 TRBV29-1 TRBD1 CSVRQGGYYGYTF
TRBJ1-4 TRBV28 NA CASSFGEKLFF
TRBJ2-2 TRBV7-9 NA CASSERGGRDTGELFF
TRBJ1-6 TRBV25-1 NA CASSEGTDYSPLHF
TRBJ2-1 TRBV3-1/TRBV3-2 NA CASSPNSVAYNEQFF